This T cell receptor beta chain was profiled in a study of blood T cell repertoires in COVID-19. Study at large: The study drew acute and convalescent COVID-19 samples from the United States, Italy and Spain.

TCRdb's table, derived via immunoSEQ multiplex PCR, lists solely in-frame clones and lacks some. The table includes 300,000 to 400,000 clones, over 80% detected once. V shed 5 bases, J shed 4 bases, and the junction held 2 bases outside the gene matches. Germline V gene lookup returns CDR1 SGHTA and CDR2 FQGNSA. This CDR3 has 13 residues. The chain couples TRBV7-2 to TRBJ1-5, with TRBD1 matching over 7 bases. This TCR was recovered from a woman aged 45 to 65 with COVID-19, enrolled during active disease. The sequenced sample was peripheral blood. The CDR3, as DNA: TGTGCCAGCAGCCAACAGGGGAATCAGCCCCAGCATTTT. Its translation: CASSQQGNQPQHF.